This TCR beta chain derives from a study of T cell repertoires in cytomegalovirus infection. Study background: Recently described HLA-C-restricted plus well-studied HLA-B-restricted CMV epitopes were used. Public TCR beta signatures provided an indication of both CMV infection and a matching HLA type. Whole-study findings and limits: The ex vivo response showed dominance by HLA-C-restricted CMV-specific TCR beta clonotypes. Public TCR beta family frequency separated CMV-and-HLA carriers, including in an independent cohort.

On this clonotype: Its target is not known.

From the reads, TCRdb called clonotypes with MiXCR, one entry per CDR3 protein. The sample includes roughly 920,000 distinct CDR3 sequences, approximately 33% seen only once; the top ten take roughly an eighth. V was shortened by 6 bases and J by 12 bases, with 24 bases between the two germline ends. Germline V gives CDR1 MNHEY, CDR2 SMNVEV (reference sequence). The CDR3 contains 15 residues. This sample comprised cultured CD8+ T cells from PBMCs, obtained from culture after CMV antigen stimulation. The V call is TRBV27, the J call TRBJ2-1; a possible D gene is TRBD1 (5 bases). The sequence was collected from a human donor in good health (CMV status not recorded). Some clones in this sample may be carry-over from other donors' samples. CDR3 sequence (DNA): TGTGCCAGCAGCCAACAGGCTCACCCTACAACAGGGCAGTTCTTC. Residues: CASSQQAHPTTGQFF.